This is a list of T cell receptor beta chains from one sample in a study of shared clonotypes between healthy human individuals. Here immunoSEQ multiplex PCR was the method, and the copy in TCRdb shows in-frame clones only, minus some. This table holds about 510,000 clones, about four fifths found once. The sample was PBMCs. The receptor set was obtained from a woman aged 40 to 50 in good health. Some clones in this sample may be carry-over from other donors' samples. Each CDR3 is given without its conserved first and last residue. Size values are once, few and many counts, or a class for expanded clones, and some rows have none.

CDR3,size,length,V,J
AWTTGTGSDYGYT,few,13,TRBV30,TRBJ1-2
SGASADSNYGYT,NA,12,TRBV29-1,TRBJ1-2
AISESGTGIYEQY,NA,13,TRBV10-3,TRBJ2-7
ASSPPRGPDPYEQY,NA,14,TRBV28,TRBJ2-7
ASSTRTENTEAF,NA,12,TRBV6-5,TRBJ1-1
ASSPGTSGDNEQF,NA,13,TRBV27,TRBJ2-1
ASGSLAGLYNEQF,NA,13,TRBV27,TRBJ2-1
ASSYAPGGVGSNQPQH,once,16,TRBV5-1,TRBJ1-5
ASSLFSGAGSPLH,NA,13,TRBV27,TRBJ1-6
ASSPIGAGMNEQF,NA,13,TRBV11-2,TRBJ2-1
ASSKLPLAGGTGNEQF,few,16,TRBV27,TRBJ2-1
AWSEGTGDNKAF,NA,12,TRBV30,TRBJ1-1
ASSQSSDGHQKY,NA,12,TRBV4-3,TRBJ2-7
ASTRAGAMMETQY,NA,13,TRBV7-9,TRBJ2-5
ASSKSVNAGANVLT,NA,14,TRBV7-6,TRBJ2-6
ALRAQRSSGEQY,NA,12,TRBV28,TRBJ2-7
SVWTGNYGYT,NA,10,TRBV29-1,TRBJ1-2